This T cell receptor beta chain was documented in a study of technical replicates of blood from several donors (TCRdb year 2017). The CDR3 holds 15 amino acids from the cysteine to the phenylalanine. Left in the record is the CDR3 DNA by itself, 45 bases read in frame from the first base. The germline V gene encodes CDR1 SNHLY and CDR2 FYNNEI. Trimmed from V: 6 bases; trimmed from J: 4 bases; junction bases lacking a gene match: 11. Library method: the immunoSEQ multiplex PCR assay. The source is immuneACCESS, and TCRdb retained only in-frame sequences with V and J called. Part of the clones is not carried over; for the studies checked, unresolved V genes explain less than half of this, and the remainder is unexplained. Present in this sample are more than 60,000 clones, just under 95% of which were seen just once. Approximately 0.37% of the sample rests with the top ten. Note on this clone: Its recognized antigen is unknown. No much larger clone is present one base from it, and per-base qualities are unavailable.

Sequencing used T cells isolated from PBMCs. The clonotype was recovered from a human donor in good health. The rearrangement combines TRBV2 with TRBJ2-7, with 8 bases aligning to TRBD1. The CDR3 protein sequence reads: CASRPPRDRPYEQYF. The nucleotide sequence reads TGTGCCAGCAGGCCACCCCGGGACAGGCCTTACGAGCAGTACTTC.